Listed here is a single TCR beta chain. This sample was included in a study of cytomegalovirus exposure and HLA in healthy donors. 13 Jbeta primers and 60 Vbeta primers were used for the PCR. Here immunoSEQ multiplex PCR was the method, and the copy in TCRdb shows in-frame clones only, minus some. This sample contains 130,000 or so clones. The CDR3 covers 16 residues. Trimming removed 7 bases from V and 2 bases from J, with 17 bases in between. The germline gives CDR1 SEHNR, CDR2 FQNEAQ (reference sequence). The sequenced material came from PBMCs. This clonotype originated in a woman aged 55-69 years in good health and CMV-seronegative. The V and J genes are TRBV7-9 and TRBJ2-2; D possibly corresponds to TRBD2 (5 bases). CDR3 protein: CASNLPGTLNTGELFF. The CDR3 coding sequence is TGTGCCAGCAACCTACCGGGAACCTTAAACACCGGGGAGCTGTTTTTT.